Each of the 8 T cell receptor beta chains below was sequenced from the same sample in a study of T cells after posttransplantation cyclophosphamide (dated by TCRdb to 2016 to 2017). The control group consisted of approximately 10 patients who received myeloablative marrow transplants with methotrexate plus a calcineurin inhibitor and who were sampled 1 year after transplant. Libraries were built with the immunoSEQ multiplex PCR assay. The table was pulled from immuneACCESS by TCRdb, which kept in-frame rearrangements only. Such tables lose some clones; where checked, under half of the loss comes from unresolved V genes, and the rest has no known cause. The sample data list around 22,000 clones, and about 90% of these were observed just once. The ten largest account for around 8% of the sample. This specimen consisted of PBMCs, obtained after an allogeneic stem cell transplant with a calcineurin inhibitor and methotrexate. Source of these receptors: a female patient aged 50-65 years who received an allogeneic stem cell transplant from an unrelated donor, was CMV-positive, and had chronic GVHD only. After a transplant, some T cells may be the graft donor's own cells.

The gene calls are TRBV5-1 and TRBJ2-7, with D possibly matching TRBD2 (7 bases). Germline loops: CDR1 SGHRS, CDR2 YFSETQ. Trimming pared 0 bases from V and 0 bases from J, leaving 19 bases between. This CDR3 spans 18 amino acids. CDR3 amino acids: CASSLAGRGRGSSYEQYF. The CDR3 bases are TGCGCCAGCAGCTTGGCCGGGCGGGGGCGCGGGAGCTCCTACGAGCAGTACTTC.

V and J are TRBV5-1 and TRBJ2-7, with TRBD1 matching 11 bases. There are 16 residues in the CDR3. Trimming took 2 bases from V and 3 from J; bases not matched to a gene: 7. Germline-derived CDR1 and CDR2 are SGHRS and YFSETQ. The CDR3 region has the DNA TGCGCCAGCAGCTTCCCGAGGACAGGGGGCGACTACGAGCAGTACTTC. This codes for CASSFPRTGGDYEQYF.

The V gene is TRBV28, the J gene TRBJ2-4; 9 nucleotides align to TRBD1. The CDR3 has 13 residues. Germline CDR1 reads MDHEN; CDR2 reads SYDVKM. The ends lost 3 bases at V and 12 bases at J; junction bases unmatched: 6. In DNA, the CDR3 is TGTGCCAGCAGTTTTACAGGGGGCTTTACTCAGTACTTC. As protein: CASSFTGGFTQYF.

This chain's CDR3 is CASSGTGTSREQFF. CDR3 in DNA: TGTGCCAGCAGCGGGACAGGGACATCACGGGAGCAGTTCTTC. This chain joins TRBV11-2 and TRBJ2-1; 9 nucleotides agree with TRBD1. The CDR3 covers 14 residues. V trimming: 5 bases; J trimming: 10 bases; junction bases outside the gene matches: 9. CDR1 and CDR2 (germline): SGHAT, FQNNGV. The whole variable domain, remainder taken from reference TRBV11-2 and TRBJ2-1, is EAGVAQSPRYKIIEKRQSVAFWCNPISGHATLYWYQQILGQGPKLLIQFQNNGVVDDSQLPKDRFSAERLKGVDSTLKIQPAKLEDSAVYLCASSGTGTSREQFFGPGTRLTVL.

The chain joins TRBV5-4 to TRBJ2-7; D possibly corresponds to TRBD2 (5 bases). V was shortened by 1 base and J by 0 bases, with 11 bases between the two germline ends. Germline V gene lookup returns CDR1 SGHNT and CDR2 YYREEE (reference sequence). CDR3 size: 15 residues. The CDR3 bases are TGTGCCAGCAGCTTGTGGCGGGCGAGCTCCTACGAGCAGTACTTC. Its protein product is CASSLWRASSYEQYF.

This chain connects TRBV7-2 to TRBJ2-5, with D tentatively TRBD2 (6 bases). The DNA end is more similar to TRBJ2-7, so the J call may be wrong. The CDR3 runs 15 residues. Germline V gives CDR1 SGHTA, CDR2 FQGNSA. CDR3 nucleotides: TGTGCCAGCAGCTTAACCGGGGGACTCTCCTACGAGCAGTACTTC. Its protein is CASSLTGGLSYEQYF.

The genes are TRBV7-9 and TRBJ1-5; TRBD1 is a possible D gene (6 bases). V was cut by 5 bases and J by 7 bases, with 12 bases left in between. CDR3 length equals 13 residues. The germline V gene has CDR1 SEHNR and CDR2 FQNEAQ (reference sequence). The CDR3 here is CASSNRADQPQHF. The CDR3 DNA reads TGTGCCAGCAGCAACAGGGCCGACCAGCCCCAGCATTTT.

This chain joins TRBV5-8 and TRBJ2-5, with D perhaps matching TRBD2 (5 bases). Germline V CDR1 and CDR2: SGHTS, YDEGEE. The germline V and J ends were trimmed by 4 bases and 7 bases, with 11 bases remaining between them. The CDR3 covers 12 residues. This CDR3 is CASSRRVATQYF. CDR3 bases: TGTGCCAGCAGCCGGCGGGTCGCGACCCAGTACTTC.